The 9 T cell receptor beta chains below come from one sample, sequenced in a study of cytomegalovirus exposure and HLA in healthy donors. PCR used 60 Vbeta primers and 13 Jbeta primers. TCRdb's copy holds only in-frame clones and misses some; the assay was immunoSEQ multiplex PCR. The table records about 180,000 clones, 77% of them present only once. Specimen: PBMCs. These receptors originate from a man aged 18 to 30 in good health and CMV-seronegative.

This clone appeared a few times. The chain is built from TRBV6-5 and TRBJ2-5, with 12 bases matching TRBD1. TRBJ2-7 matches the DNA end more closely, so the J call is doubtful. The CDR3 runs to 15 residues. Germline values: CDR1 MNHEY, CDR2 SVGAGI. The CDR3 protein is CASRRYGTGGNEQYF. The CDR3 DNA is TGTGCCAGCAGGAGGTACGGGACAGGGGGCAACGAGCAGTACTTC.

Here the CDR3 DNA reads TGTGCCAGTAGGTCATCGATAGCGGGAGGGGGTAGGAATGAGCAGTTCTTC. Its protein product is CASRSSIAGGGRNEQFF. The chain uses TRBV19 and TRBJ2-1, with 11 bases matching TRBD2. CDR3 length equals 17 residues. Losses at the gene ends were 6 bases for V and 7 bases for J; bases not matched to a gene: 14. The germline V gene has CDR1 LNHDA and CDR2 SQIVND (reference sequence).

The chain joins TRBV7-9 to TRBJ1-2, with 12 bases that match TRBD1. The junction had 13 bases not matched to a gene; V was cut back by 5 bases and J by 6 bases. This CDR3 comprises 17 residues. CDR1 and CDR2 from the germline V gene are SEHNR and FQNEAQ (reference sequence). CDR3 DNA: TGTGCCAGCAGCACCACGCCTCCGGGACAGGGGGCAAATGGCTACACCTTC. Translating gives CASSTTPPGQGANGYTF.

The count of this clone is one. The chain employs TRBV30 and TRBJ2-5; a possible D gene is TRBD2 (6 bases). The CDR3 spans 13 residues. Germline CDR1 reads GTSNPN; CDR2 reads SVGIG (reference sequence). Trimming cost V 0 bases and J 11 bases, with 16 bases left between them. The CDR3 is CAWSVIVPGEQYF. The CDR3 nucleotides are TGTGCCTGGAGTGTAATAGTCCCGGGAGAGCAGTACTTC.

This clone showed up just a few times. This chain links TRBV4-2 with TRBJ1-5, with 7 bases fitting TRBD1. The V gene end was trimmed by 1 base and the J gene end by 3 bases; junction bases not matched to a gene: 6. The germline gives CDR1 LGHNA, CDR2 YNFKEQ. The CDR3 length is 16 residues. The CDR3 DNA reads TGTGCCAGCAGCCAAGTCAAGACAGGGATCAATCAGCCCCAGCATTTT. This gives the protein CASSQVKTGINQPQHF.

The V and J genes are TRBV5-8 and TRBJ1-4; 7 nucleotides agree with TRBD1. The CDR3 loop spans 15 amino acids. V lost 0 bases to trimming and J lost 8 bases; unmatched junction nucleotides: 7. Per the germline V gene, CDR1 is SGHTS and CDR2 is YDEGEE. CDR3 in amino acids: CASSLGQGVPEKLFF. In nucleotides, the CDR3 is TGTGCCAGCAGCTTGGGGCAGGGGGTACCGGAAAAACTGTTTTTT. The whole variable domain, filled in from reference TRBV5-8 and TRBJ1-4, reads EAGVTQSPTHLIKTRGQQATLRCSPISGHTSVYWYQQALGLGLQFLLWYDEGEERNRGNFPPRFSGRQFPNYSSELNVNALELEDSALYLCASSLGQGVPEKLFFGSGTQLSVL.

The chain combines TRBV7-9 with TRBJ2-3; the D gene is possibly TRBD2 (5 bases). V was trimmed by 1 base and J by 0 bases, leaving 14 bases between them. Germline lookup yields CDR1 SEHNR and CDR2 FQNEAQ (reference sequence). CDR3 length: 17 residues. The CDR3 sequence: CASSLGRGFSSTDTQYF. As DNA, the CDR3 is TGTGCCAGCAGCTTAGGTCGGGGATTTTCTAGCACAGATACGCAGTATTTT. The full variable domain, completed using reference TRBV7-9 and TRBJ2-3, is DTGVSQNPRHKITKRGQNVTFRCDPISEHNRLYWYRQTLGQGPEFLTYFQNEAQLEKSRLLSDRFSAERPKGSFSTLEIQRTEQGDSAMYLCASSLGRGFSSTDTQYFGPGTRLTVL.

The chain couples TRBV18 to TRBJ1-4; no definite D call. Germline V lookup: CDR1 KGHSH, CDR2 LQKENI. Trimming left V 2 bases short and J 3 bases short, with 10 bases between. CDR3 length: 15 residues. This CDR3 is CASSPDTLPNEKLFF. CDR3 nucleotides: TGTGCCAGCTCACCAGACACCCTTCCTAATGAAAAACTGTTTTTT. The full variable domain, its missing parts supplied by reference TRBV18 and TRBJ1-4, is NAGVMQNPRHLVRRRGQEARLRCSPMKGHSHVYWYRQLPEEGLKFMVYLQKENIIDESGMPKERFSAEFPKEGPSILRIQQVVRGDSAAYFCASSPDTLPNEKLFFGSGTQLSVL.

J is TRBJ1-1 and V is TRBV11-3; D unclear. The V and J ends lost 4 bases and 6 bases respectively, with 9 bases between them. Germline CDR1 and CDR2: SGHNT and YENEEA. The CDR3 is 12 residues long. CDR3 sequence (DNA): TGTGCCAGCAGCTCAAGCTTAGCTGAAGCTTTCTTT. Protein sequence: CASSSSLAEAFF.